One and the same sample provided the 5 T cell receptor beta chains below, sequenced in a study of cytomegalovirus exposure and HLA in healthy donors. The PCR ran on 60 Vbeta and 13 Jbeta primers. Data came from immunoSEQ multiplex PCR; TCRdb stores just in-frame clones and leaves some out. The sample records around 130,000 clones, more than 65% being singletons. The sequencing input was PBMCs. The receptor source for this set is a woman under 30 in good health and CMV-seropositive.

The chain is built from TRBV5-5 and TRBJ1-2; TRBD1 might be the D (5 bases). The germline CDR1 and CDR2 sequences are SGHKS and YYEKEE (reference sequence). This CDR3 contains 14 residues. The CDR3 DNA follows: TGTGCTACCGAGGGAGGGGAGGGATTCTATGGCTACACCTTC. Encoded protein: CATEGGEGFYGYTF.

The rearrangement links TRBV28 to TRBJ2-7; 7 bases map to TRBD1. Germline V gives CDR1 MDHEN, CDR2 SYDVKM. V was clipped by 3 bases and J by 2 bases; unmatched bases: 7. This CDR3 has 15 residues. CDR3 region: CASSLGTADPYEQYF. The CDR3 nucleotides read TGTGCCAGCAGTTTGGGGACAGCAGACCCCTACGAGCAGTACTTC.

The rearrangement links TRBV5-1 to TRBJ2-5, with 8 bases identical to TRBD1. This CDR3 is built from 14 residues. V was pared by 4 bases and J by 5 bases, with 7 bases of the junction left unmatched. Germline assignment: CDR1 SGHRS and CDR2 YFSETQ. The CDR3 region is CASSIGQGGETQYF. The CDR3 bases are TGCGCCAGCAGCATTGGACAGGGCGGGGAGACCCAGTACTTC.

The CDR3 here is CASSPTIYTEAFF. In DNA, the CDR3 is TGTGCCAGCAGTCCCACAATTTACACTGAAGCTTTCTTT. The V gene is TRBV27, the J gene TRBJ1-1; D unresolved. Germline V CDR1 and CDR2: MNHEY, SMNVEV (reference sequence). V gave up 5 bases and J gave up 3 bases, with 10 bases separating them. The CDR3 loop spans 13 amino acids.

V gene TRBV7-8 combines with J gene TRBJ1-1, with D tentatively TRBD1 (5 bases). CDR1 is SGHVS, CDR2 FQNEAQ, per germline. V was clipped by 5 bases and J by 6 bases, with 10 bases between them. This CDR3 is built from 12 residues. Here the CDR3 DNA reads TGTGCCAGCAGCCCCCGGGGGGCTGAAGCTTTCTTT. It is translated as CASSPRGAEAFF.